The 3 T cell receptor beta chains listed next were all sequenced from one sample in a study of Ad26.COV2.S vaccination and SARS-CoV-2 variants. This table comes from immunoSEQ multiplex PCR, and its TCRdb copy is limited to in-frame clones, with some not included. The data show around 300,000 clones, roughly 90% seen once. Treatment here: 19 received Ad26.COV2.S at low or high dose, single or two shots; 5 received placebo; per-sample allocation not given. It was on day 63 after the first vaccine or placebo injection that samples were taken. This sample comprised peripheral blood, obtained in a trial of Ad26.COV2.S vaccine versus placebo. These receptors all come from a person aged 18-60 years who received the Ad26.COV2.S COVID-19 vaccine or a placebo.

This chain connects TRBV5-4 to TRBJ1-2, with a possible D match to TRBD1 (5 bases). Germline V gives CDR1 SGHNT, CDR2 YYREEE (reference sequence). There are 13 residues in the CDR3. Trimming stripped 0 bases from V and 8 bases from J, with 11 bases between. The CDR3: CASSLVREVGYTF. CDR3 nucleotides: TGTGCCAGCAGCTTGGTCAGGGAGGTAGGCTACACCTTC.

The rearrangement uses TRBV28 and TRBJ2-5, with 9 bases that match TRBD2. Losses at the gene ends were 4 bases for V and 4 bases for J; bases not matched to a gene: 13. CDR1 is MDHEN, CDR2 SYDVKM, per germline. CDR3 size: 17 residues. CDR3 nucleotide sequence: TGTGCCAGCAGTTCGCGGGAGGGAAACGACAACCGAGAGACCCAGTACTTC. Translated, it gives CASSSREGNDNRETQYF.

The chain carries TRBV7-6 and TRBJ2-1, with 11 bases lining up with TRBD2. Germline V lookup: CDR1 SGHVS, CDR2 FNYEAQ. The trim removed 1 base at V and 8 bases at J, leaving 7 bases unmatched. The CDR3 loop spans 16 amino acids. The CDR3 DNA reads TGTGCCAGCAGCTTAGTTATACTAGCGGGAGTTGATGAGCAGTTCTTC. Residues: CASSLVILAGVDEQFF.